These T cell receptor beta chains were read from a single sample in a study of blood T cell repertoires in COVID-19. Measured with immunoSEQ multiplex PCR; TCRdb has only the in-frame clones, and not every one. The sample shows approximately 69,000 clones, around three quarters of them seen only once. The sequencing sample was made of peripheral blood. The receptors stem from a man aged 60 to 69 with acute or convalescent COVID-19. Each CDR3 is given with its conserved first and last residue. Each record gives: CDR3 length, clone size, V gene, D gene, J gene, CDR3 protein, CDR3 DNA. D genes are given only for firm matches. Rows give clone size only sometimes, using once, few, many, or a class for an expanded clone.

16,NA,TRBV7-9,TRBD1,TRBJ1-5,CASSNHRDRGNQPQHF,TGTGCCAGCAGCAATCACCGGGACAGGGGCAATCAGCCCCAGCATTTT
15,NA,TRBV5-1,TRBD2,TRBJ2-5,CASSGLAGGQETQYF,TGCGCCAGCAGCGGACTAGCGGGGGGCCAAGAGACCCAGTACTTC
14,NA,TRBV30,NA,TRBJ2-7,CAWRGAASSGEQYF,TGTGCCTGGCGCGGGGCAGCCTCATCGGGGGAGCAGTACTTC
15,NA,TRBV15,TRBD1,TRBJ2-7,CATSRGTGANYEQYF,TGTGCCACCAGCAGGGGGACAGGGGCCAACTACGAGCAGTACTTC
16,once,TRBV4-1,TRBD2,TRBJ2-3,CASSQEVAGAQDTQYF,TGCGCCAGCAGCCAAGAGGTAGCGGGGGCCCAAGATACGCAGTATTTT
16,NA,TRBV6-5,NA,TRBJ1-1,CASSYGRARMNTEAFF,TGTGCCAGCAGTTATGGGAGGGCCCGAATGAACACTGAAGCTTTCTTT
13,once,TRBV27,NA,TRBJ1-1,CASCRPGLGEAFF,TGTGCCAGCTGCCGGCCGGGATTAGGTGAAGCTTTCTTT
14,NA,TRBV10-3,NA,TRBJ1-5,CAISAQGGNQPQHF,TGTGCCATCAGTGCCCAGGGCGGCAATCAGCCCCAGCATTTT
15,NA,TRBV25-1,TRBD1,TRBJ1-2,CASSEEGAGGYGYTF,TGTGCCAGCAGTGAAGAAGGGGCAGGGGGTTATGGCTACACCTTC
15,NA,TRBV18,NA,TRBJ1-2,CASSPPSQGNYGYTF,TGTGCCAGCTCACCACCGTCACAGGGCAACTATGGCTACACCTTC
12,NA,TRBV12-3/TRBV12-4,NA,TRBJ2-1,CASSHRRGEQFF,TGTGCCAGCAGTCATCGGCGGGGTGAGCAGTTCTTC
13,NA,TRBV5-1,NA,TRBJ1-2,CASSPSGGRGYTF,TGCGCCAGCAGCCCGTCTGGGGGGAGGGGCTACACCTTC
14,NA,TRBV9,NA,TRBJ1-6,CASSPGGAYSPLHF,TGTGCCAGCAGCCCCGGGGGGGCGTATTCACCCCTCCACTTT
16,many,TRBV4-1,NA,TRBJ2-3,CASSQAGQTRTDTQYF,TGCGCCAGCAGCCAGGCGGGACAGACCCGCACAGATACGCAGTATTTT
15,few,TRBV2,TRBD1,TRBJ2-6,CASGQGGTGANVLTF,TGTGCCAGCGGACAGGGTGGGACTGGGGCCAACGTCCTGACTTTC
15,NA,TRBV5-1,NA,TRBJ1-4,CASSRMDRKNEKLFF,TGCGCCAGCAGCCGAATGGACAGAAAGAATGAAAAACTGTTTTTT
18,NA,TRBV5-1,TRBD2,TRBJ2-7,CASSLRLAGVSLRNEQYF,TGCGCCAGCAGCTTGAGACTAGCGGGGGTCTCCCTAAGGAACGAGCAGTACTTC
16,NA,TRBV14,NA,TRBJ1-3,CASSPPDRLRGNTIYF,TGTGCCAGCAGCCCGCCCGACAGGCTGCGTGGAAACACCATATATTTT
17,NA,TRBV5-6,NA,TRBJ2-6,CASSLRGSSPGANVLTF,TGTGCCAGCAGCTTGAGGGGGAGTAGTCCTGGGGCCAACGTCCTGACTTTC
15,NA,TRBV2,NA,TRBJ1-6,CASSEVRGNNSPLHF,TGTGCCAGCAGTGAAGTTCGAGGGAACAATTCACCCCTCCACTTT
15,NA,TRBV7-2,NA,TRBJ2-7,CASSFVSGGLYEQYF,TGTGCCAGCAGCTTCGTGTCCGGGGGTCTCTACGAGCAGTACTTC
16,NA,TRBV4-1,TRBD1,TRBJ1-6,CASSQGRQGRGSPLHF,TGCGCCAGCAGCCAAGGCCGACAGGGACGGGGATCACCCCTCCACTTT
14,NA,TRBV3-1/TRBV3-2,TRBD1,TRBJ1-2,CASSHRQGAHGYTF,TGTGCCAGCAGCCATCGACAGGGCGCACATGGCTACACCTTC
18,NA,TRBV21-1,NA,TRBJ2-1,CASSKVMRQGAPYNEQFF,TGTGCCAGCAGCAAAGTAATGCGGCAGGGGGCCCCCTACAATGAGCAGTTCTTC
16,NA,TRBV6-2/TRBV6-3,NA,TRBJ1-5,CASSQAMGGAYQPQHF,TGTGCCAGCAGTCAGGCTATGGGGGGGGCATATCAGCCCCAGCATTTT
15,NA,TRBV5-1,NA,TRBJ2-3,CASSLVLGRGDTQYF,TGCGCCAGCAGCTTGGTTTTAGGCAGGGGAGATACGCAGTATTTT
15,NA,TRBV25-1,TRBD1,TRBJ2-7,CASSDLQGLGDEQYF,TGTGCCAGCAGTGACCTACAGGGGTTGGGCGACGAGCAGTACTTC
15,NA,TRBV4-3,TRBD2,TRBJ2-1,CASSPRTSGGDEQFF,TGCGCCAGCAGCCCCCGGACTAGCGGGGGGGATGAGCAGTTCTTC
13,once,TRBV5-8,NA,TRBJ1-5,CASGRGLDQPQHF,TGTGCCAGCGGGCGAGGGCTTGATCAGCCCCAGCATTTT
13,NA,TRBV12-3/TRBV12-4,TRBD1,TRBJ2-7,CASKAGQGNEQYF,TGTGCCAGCAAGGCTGGACAGGGGAACGAGCAGTACTTC
17,NA,TRBV7-8,TRBD2,TRBJ2-3,CASSSALAGTRTDTQYF,TGTGCCAGCAGCTCAGCCCTAGCGGGGACCCGCACAGATACGCAGTATTTT
14,NA,TRBV9,TRBD1,TRBJ1-5,CASSAEQGDQPQHF,TGTGCCAGCAGCGCAGAACAGGGGGATCAGCCCCAGCATTTT
15,NA,TRBV6-5,NA,TRBJ1-1,CASSYPTPLITEAFF,TGTGCCAGCAGTTACCCCACACCCCTCATCACTGAAGCTTTCTTT
17,NA,TRBV9,TRBD2,TRBJ2-3,CASSVVGLASFIGPQYF,TGTGCCAGCAGCGTAGTCGGACTAGCGTCCTTCATAGGGCCGCAGTATTTT
16,NA,TRBV7-9,TRBD2,TRBJ2-1,CASSPLAGGSYNEQFF,TGTGCCAGCAGCCCACTGGCGGGGGGGTCCTACAATGAGCAGTTCTTC
15,NA,TRBV7-8,NA,TRBJ2-5,CASSLAGGSEETQYF,TGTGCCAGCAGCTTAGCAGGGGGATCTGAAGAGACCCAGTACTTC
16,NA,TRBV4-1,NA,TRBJ1-5,CASSQIGGYSNQPQHF,TGCGCCAGCAGCCAAATAGGGGGTTATAGCAATCAGCCCCAGCATTTT
13,NA,TRBV11-2,NA,TRBJ2-1,CASSTHRVYEQFF,TGTGCCAGCAGCACACACAGGGTTTATGAGCAGTTCTTC
14,NA,TRBV5-6,NA,TRBJ2-5,CASSAGLTKRTQYF,TGTGCCAGCAGCGCGGGACTTACCAAGAGAACCCAGTACTTC
16,NA,TRBV12-5,TRBD2,TRBJ2-3,CASGPKSGGAIDTQYF,TGTGCTAGTGGCCCAAAGAGCGGGGGGGCAATAGATACGCAGTATTTT
15,NA,TRBV6-5,NA,TRBJ1-4,CASSVSGQINEKLFF,TGTGCCAGCAGCGTAAGCGGGCAGATTAATGAAAAACTGTTTTTT
14,few,TRBV19,TRBD1,TRBJ2-3,CATERGTATDTQYF,TGTGCCACCGAGAGGGGGACAGCAACAGATACGCAGTATTTT
15,once,TRBV5-6,NA,TRBJ1-1,CASSSGLPSGVGAFF,TGTGCCAGCAGCTCTGGCCTACCTAGCGGTGTTGGAGCTTTCTTT
15,NA,TRBV5-1,TRBD2,TRBJ2-3,CPSKRGGGDTDTQYF,TGCCCCAGCAAAAGAGGCGGGGGGGACACAGATACGCAGTATTTT
15,NA,TRBV5-6,NA,TRBJ1-1,CASSSRIERDTEAFF,TGTGCCAGCAGCTCTAGAATCGAACGGGACACTGAAGCTTTCTTT